This record looks at one TCR beta chain sequence and its context. This entry belongs to a study of blood T cell repertoires in COVID-19. Participant age was roughly 18 to 90 years, and participants resided in approximately 25 US areas. Cohort 3 donors were reported recovered after two negative PCRs, clearance, or symptom resolution. Per the germline V gene, CDR1 is MNHEY and CDR2 is SMNVEV (reference sequence). The CDR3 sequence is 11 residues long. Trimming took 2 bases from V and 6 from J, leaving 5 bases between them. The protocol was immunoSEQ multiplex PCR, while the TCRdb copy is restricted to in-frame clones and leaves out a portion. Counted here are some 390,000 clones, about nine tenths occurring once; the ten biggest clones make up around 1.7%.

This clonotype originated in a woman aged 25 to 39 who had recovered from COVID-19. Input material: PBMCs or T cells enriched from blood (not recorded which). The rearrangement links TRBV27 to TRBJ2-7; tentative D call: TRBD2 (5 bases). The CDR3, as DNA: TGTGCCAGCAGTTTACGGGGCGAGCAGTACTTC. As protein: CASSLRGEQYF.